This section outlines one TCR beta chain sequence together with its context. This entry belongs to a study of blood T cell repertoires in COVID-19. As for the study in general: From the United States, Italy and Spain came samples of acute and convalescent COVID-19. PBMCs, B-cell-depleted T cells, or T cells provided the cDNA or gDNA that made up the material.

Methods used by the authors: Using reference gene primer amplification, nucleated cell counts were estimated. Repertoires were generated with immunoSEQ multiplex PCR, while TCRdb's copy carries only in-frame clones and drops some. The V and J calls and the clone size are those of that table, but D and trimming were determined from the DNA. The sample holds approximately 350,000 clones, 80% to 90% seen once. Germline CDR1 reads MNHEY; CDR2 reads SMNVEV (reference sequence). With 10 bases removed from V and 4 bases from J, the gap between germline ends came to 14 bases. CDR3 size: 13 residues. The chain carries TRBV27 and TRBJ1-5; the D gene is possibly TRBD1 (6 bases). Material for sequencing was peripheral blood. This sequence was found in a man between 40 and 49 years old with acute or convalescent COVID-19. Written as DNA, the CDR3 is TGTGCCATATCGCCAGGGGTTAATCAGCCCCAGCATTTT. It yields the protein CAISPGVNQPQHF.